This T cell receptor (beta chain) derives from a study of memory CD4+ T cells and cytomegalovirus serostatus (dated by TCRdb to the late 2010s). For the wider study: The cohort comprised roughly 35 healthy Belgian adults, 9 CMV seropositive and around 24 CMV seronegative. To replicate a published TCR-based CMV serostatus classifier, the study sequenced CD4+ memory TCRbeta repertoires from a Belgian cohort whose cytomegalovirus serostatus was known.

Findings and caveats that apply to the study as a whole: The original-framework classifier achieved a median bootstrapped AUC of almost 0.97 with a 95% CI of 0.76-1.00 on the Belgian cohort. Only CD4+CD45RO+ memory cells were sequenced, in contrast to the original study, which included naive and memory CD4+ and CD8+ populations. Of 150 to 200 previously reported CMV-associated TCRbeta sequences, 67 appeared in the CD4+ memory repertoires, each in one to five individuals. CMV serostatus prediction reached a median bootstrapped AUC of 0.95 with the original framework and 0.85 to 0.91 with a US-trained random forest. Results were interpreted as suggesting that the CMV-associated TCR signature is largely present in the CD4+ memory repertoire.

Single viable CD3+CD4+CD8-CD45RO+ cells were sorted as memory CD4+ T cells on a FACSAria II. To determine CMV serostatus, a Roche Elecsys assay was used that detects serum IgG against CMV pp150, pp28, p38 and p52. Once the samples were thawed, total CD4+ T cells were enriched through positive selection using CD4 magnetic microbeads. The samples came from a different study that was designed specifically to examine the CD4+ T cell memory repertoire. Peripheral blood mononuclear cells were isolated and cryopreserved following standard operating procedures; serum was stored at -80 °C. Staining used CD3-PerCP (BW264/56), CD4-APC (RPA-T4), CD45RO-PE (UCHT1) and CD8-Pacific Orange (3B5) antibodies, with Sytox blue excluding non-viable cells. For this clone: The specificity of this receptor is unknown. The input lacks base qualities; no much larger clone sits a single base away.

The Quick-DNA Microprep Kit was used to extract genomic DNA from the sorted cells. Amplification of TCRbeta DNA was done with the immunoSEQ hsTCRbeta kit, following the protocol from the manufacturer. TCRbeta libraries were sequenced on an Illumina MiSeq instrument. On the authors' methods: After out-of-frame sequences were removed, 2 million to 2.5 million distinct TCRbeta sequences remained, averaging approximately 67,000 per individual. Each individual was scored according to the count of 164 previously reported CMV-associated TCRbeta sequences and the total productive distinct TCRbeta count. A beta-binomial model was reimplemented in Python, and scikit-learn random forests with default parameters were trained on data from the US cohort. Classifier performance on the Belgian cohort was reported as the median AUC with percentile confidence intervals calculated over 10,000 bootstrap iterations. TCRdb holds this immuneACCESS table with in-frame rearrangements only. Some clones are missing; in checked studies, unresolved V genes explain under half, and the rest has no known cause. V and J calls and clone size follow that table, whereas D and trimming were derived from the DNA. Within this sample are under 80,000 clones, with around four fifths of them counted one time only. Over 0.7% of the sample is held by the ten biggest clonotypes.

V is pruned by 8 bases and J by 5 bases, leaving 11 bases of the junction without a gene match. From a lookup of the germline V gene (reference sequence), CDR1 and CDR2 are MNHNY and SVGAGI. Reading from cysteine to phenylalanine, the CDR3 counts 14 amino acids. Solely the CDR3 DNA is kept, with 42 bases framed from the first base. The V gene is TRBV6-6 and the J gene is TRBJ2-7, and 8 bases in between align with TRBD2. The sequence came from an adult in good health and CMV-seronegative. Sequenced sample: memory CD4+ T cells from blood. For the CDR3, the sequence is CASRPGGALDEQYF. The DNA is TGTGCCAGCCGACCGGGAGGGGCCCTCGACGAGCAGTACTTC.